The T cell receptor beta chain under discussion was sequenced for a study of T cells in Graves' hyperthyroidism and ophthalmopathy. The table lists this clonotype with many counts. Hyperthyroidism was newly diagnosed in patients aged 18 to 65 (duration under 2 months). RNA transcripts yielded amplified TCR beta CDR3 regions. RT-PCR in the first round (using the HTBI primer set) targeted the TCR CDR3. TCRdb fed the multiplex PCR reads into MiXCR, producing one record per CDR3 protein. The data contain 540,000 or so distinct CDR3 sequences, approximately 14% of them singletons. Trimming cost V 7 bases and J 9 bases; bases outside gene matches: 9. The CDR3 length is 15 residues.

This chain uses TRBV12-3 or TRBV12-4 with TRBJ2-1; 13 nucleotides agree with TRBD2. The sequenced material came from blood. This TCR was sampled from a woman under 40 with Graves' hyperthyroidism. CDR3 coding DNA: TGTGCCAGCACCGGGACTAGCGGGATTCTCCCTGAGCAGTTCTTC. Protein: CASTGTSGILPEQFF.